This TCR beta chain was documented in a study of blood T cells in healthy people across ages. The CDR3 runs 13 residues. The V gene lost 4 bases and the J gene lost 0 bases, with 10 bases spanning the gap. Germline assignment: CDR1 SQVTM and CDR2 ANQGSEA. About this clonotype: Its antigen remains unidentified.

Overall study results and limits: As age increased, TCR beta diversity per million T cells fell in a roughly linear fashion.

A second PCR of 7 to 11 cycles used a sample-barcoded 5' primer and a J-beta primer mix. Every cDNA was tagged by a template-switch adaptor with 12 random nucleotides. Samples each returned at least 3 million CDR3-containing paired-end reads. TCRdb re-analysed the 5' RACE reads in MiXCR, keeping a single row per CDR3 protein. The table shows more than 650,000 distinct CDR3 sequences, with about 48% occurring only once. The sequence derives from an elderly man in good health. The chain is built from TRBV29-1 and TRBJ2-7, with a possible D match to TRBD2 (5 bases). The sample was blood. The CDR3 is CSVGRLSSYEQYF. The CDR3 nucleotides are TGCAGCGTTGGGAGGCTTAGCTCCTACGAGCAGTACTTC.